The TCR beta chain under discussion was sequenced for a study of control samples from healthy donors and cancer patients. This CDR3 region has 17 residues. V was shortened by 5 bases and J by 4 bases, with 20 bases between the two germline ends. Germline V CDR1 and CDR2: MGHDK, SYGVNS. Data came from immunoSEQ multiplex PCR; TCRdb stores just in-frame clones and leaves some out. The sample yields some 98,000 clones, roughly 80% seen once. Input material: PBMCs. This chain joins TRBV25-1 and TRBJ1-4; possibly TRBD1 for D (5 bases). This receptor was taken from a man between 70 and 80 years old with lung cancer. The CDR3 spells CASSPEFGQGDNEKLFF. The DNA for the CDR3 is TGTGCCAGCAGTCCAGAGTTTGGCCAGGGAGATAATGAAAAACTGTTTTTT. Based on the CDR3 plus reference TRBV25-1 and TRBJ1-4, the full variable domain is EADIYQTPRYLVIGTGKKITLECSQTMGHDKMYWYQQDPGMELHLIHYSYGVNSTEKGDLSSESTVSRIRTEHFPLTLESARPSHTSQYLCASSPEFGQGDNEKLFFGSGTQLSVL.